A selection of T cell receptor beta chains follows, all from one sample in a study of spatial heterogeneity in lung cancer. TCRdb itself ran the 5' RACE reads through MiXCR, one entry per CDR3 protein. The sample lists about 48,000 distinct CDR3 sequences; 5.3% were seen once. The sequenced sample was PBMCs, obtained at surgery. The receptors shown here come from a male donor with early-stage non-small cell lung cancer. CDR3s include the opening cysteine and the closing phenylalanine or tryptophan.

CDR3 length	J gene	V gene	CDR3 protein
12	TRBJ2-5	TRBV20-1	CSAPDREETQYF
13	TRBJ1-6	TRBV20-1	CSTQDRGGSPLHF
17	TRBJ1-4	TRBV19	CASSIDRYQATNEKLFF
13	TRBJ2-7	TRBV4-3	CASSQAPGWAQYF
13	TRBJ2-3	TRBV5-4	CASSRDYTDTQYF
21	TRBJ2-6	TRBV6-5	CASSYSAAGTGVLSGANVLTF
16	TRBJ2-3	TRBV9	CASSVGMAGDEGTQYF
15	TRBJ2-7	TRBV20-1	CSARVIAGGSYEQYF
15	TRBJ1-5	TRBV6-1	CASSKTGLGNQPQHF
14	TRBJ2-5	TRBV19	CASSPGYQQETQYF
16	TRBJ2-3	TRBV5-6	CASSPTYSGGTDTQYF
15	TRBJ2-1	TRBV12-3/TRBV12-4	CASSLRQGGYNEQFF
12	TRBJ2-4	TRBV30	CAWSAQENIQYF
16	TRBJ2-5	TRBV3-1	CASSQGTAGVTETQYF
16	TRBJ2-1	TRBV28	CASSPILAGGYNEQFF
14	TRBJ1-5	TRBV20-1	CSVRAGASNQPQHF
16	TRBJ2-1	TRBV9	CASSVGVRQGIDEQFF
15	TRBJ2-6	TRBV5-1	CASSFQGTGANVLTF
17	TRBJ2-1	TRBV10-3	CAISQQPGTSGRNEQFF
15	TRBJ2-2	TRBV20-1	CSAKGLAGVPGELFF
16	TRBJ2-7	TRBV2	CASRDLLWTGGYEQYF
14	TRBJ1-4	TRBV10-3	CAISESTGNEKLFF
16	TRBJ2-1	TRBV30	CAWSKGLAGGYNEQFF
12	TRBJ2-7	TRBV11-2	CASSLVPNEQYF
13	TRBJ2-1	TRBV7-9	CASSLVTGTGKFF
14	TRBJ2-3	TRBV9	CASSVRAYTDTQYF
14	TRBJ1-1	TRBV18	CASSPAGGNWITFF